The 7 T cell receptor beta chains reported below all come from one sample, sequenced in a study of beta chain features in type 1 diabetes. Sequenced material consisted of expressed TCRB transcripts (all of the isolated RNA was reverse transcribed). Data came from immunoSEQ multiplex PCR; TCRdb stores just in-frame clones and leaves some out. The sample contains about 220,000 clones, around 9.9% of which appear only once. Sequencing was carried out using central memory CD4+ T cells from blood. Source of these receptors: a man between 18 and 35 years old in good health.

This clone showed up just a few times. V usage is TRBV7-2 and J usage is TRBJ2-7, with D perhaps assigned TRBD1 or TRBD2 (5 bases each). The CDR3 length is 14 residues. V lost 4 bases to trimming and J lost 4 bases, with 14 bases between them. Germline CDR1 is SGHTA and CDR2 is FQGNSA. CDR3 sequence: CASSWFWDHYEQYF. The CDR3 region has the DNA TGTGCCAGCAGCTGGTTCTGGGACCATTACGAGCAGTACTTC.

DNA of the CDR3: TGTGCCAGCACGGGCCCTAGCACAGATACGCAGTATTTT. Translation: CASTGPSTDTQYF. The J gene is TRBJ2-3, the V gene TRBV2, with D unresolved. This CDR3 spans 13 amino acids. Germline assignment: CDR1 SNHLY and CDR2 FYNNEI. V shed 7 bases and J shed 0 bases, with 8 bases lying between them.

The V call is TRBV7-9, the J call TRBJ1-2, with D perhaps TRBD1 (6 bases). This CDR3 spans 16 amino acids. Germline V gene sequence: CDR1 SEHNR, CDR2 FQNEAQ (reference sequence). V shed 2 bases and J shed 3 bases, with 16 bases lying between them. The CDR3 region is CASSLFWGRRDYGYTF. In nucleotides, the CDR3 is TGTGCCAGCAGCTTATTTTGGGGGCGAAGAGACTATGGCTACACCTTC.

The rearrangement joins TRBV19 to TRBJ2-5; possible D gene TRBD1, 5 bases. The V and J ends lost 5 bases and 5 bases respectively, with 21 bases between them. Germline CDR1 LNHDA, CDR2 SQIVND (reference sequence). This CDR3 is built from 16 residues. The CDR3 nucleotides read TGTGCCAGTAGTTTCCAGGGCCACATGTTCCGGGAGACCCAGTACTTC. This translates into CASSFQGHMFRETQYF.

This clone was seen many times. The chain employs TRBV4-3 and TRBJ2-1, with TRBD2 identical over 13 bases. The trim removed 1 base at V and 4 bases at J, leaving 4 bases unmatched. Germline V gene lookup returns CDR1 LGHNA and CDR2 YSLEER. This CDR3 has 17 residues. As DNA, the CDR3 is TGCGCCAGCAGCCAAGCTCCGGGACTAGCGGGATACAATGAGCAGTTCTTC. Residues: CASSQAPGLAGYNEQFF.

This clone was seen only a few times. The chain has TRBV7-8 and TRBJ2-5; D perhaps matches TRBD1 (6 bases). The ends were cut back, 6 bases at V and 4 bases at J, with 12 bases in the middle. Germline-derived CDR1 and CDR2 are SGHVS and FQNEAQ. The CDR3 is 13 amino acids. The CDR3 reads CASSPRTVETQYF. DNA for the CDR3: TGTGCCAGCAGTCCCCGGACAGTAGAGACCCAGTACTTC.

This clone was detected a few times. This chain uses TRBV2 with TRBJ2-3; D remains ambiguous. Trimming took 0 bases from V and 3 from J, leaving 7 bases between them. The CDR3 runs 14 residues. The germline V gene encodes CDR1 SNHLY and CDR2 FYNNEI. The CDR3 here is CASSEALTTDTQYF. The CDR3 nucleotides read TGTGCCAGCAGTGAAGCGCTGACTACAGATACGCAGTATTTT.